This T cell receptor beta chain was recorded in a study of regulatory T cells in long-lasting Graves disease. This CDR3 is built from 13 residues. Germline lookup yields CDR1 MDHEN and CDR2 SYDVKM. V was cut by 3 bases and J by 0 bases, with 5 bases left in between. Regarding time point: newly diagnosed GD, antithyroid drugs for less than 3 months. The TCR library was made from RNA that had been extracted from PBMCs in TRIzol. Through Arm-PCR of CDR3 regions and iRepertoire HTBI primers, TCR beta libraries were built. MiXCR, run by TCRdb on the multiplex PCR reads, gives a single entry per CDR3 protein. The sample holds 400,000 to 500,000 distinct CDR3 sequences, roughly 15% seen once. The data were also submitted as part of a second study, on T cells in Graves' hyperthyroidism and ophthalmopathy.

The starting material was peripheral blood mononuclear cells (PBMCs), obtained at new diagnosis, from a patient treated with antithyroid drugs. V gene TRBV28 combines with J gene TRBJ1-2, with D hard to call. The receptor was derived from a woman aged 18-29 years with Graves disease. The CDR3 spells CASSLKPNYGYTF. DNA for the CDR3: TGTGCCAGCAGTTTGAAACCTAACTATGGCTACACCTTC.